The rows below give T cell receptor beta chains drawn from one sample of a study of blood T cell repertoires in COVID-19. Data came from immunoSEQ multiplex PCR; TCRdb stores just in-frame clones and leaves some out. The table records about 190,000 clones, 70% to 90% of them present only once. The sequencing sample was made of peripheral blood. These receptors were taken from a woman in her 70s with active or convalescent COVID-19. The CDR3 runs from the conserved cysteine through the conserved F or W. Each record gives: V gene, CDR3 length, J gene, clone size, D gene, CDR3 DNA, CDR3 protein. The D gene is left open where the match is weak. Some rows mark clone size as missing; the rest say once, few, many or name a class of expanded clone.

TRBV5-1	14	TRBJ2-1	-	-	TGCGCCAGCAGCTTGTTCGGGGAACGGAGTGAGCAGTTCTTC	CASSLFGERSEQFF
TRBV5-5	14	TRBJ1-1	-	-	TGTGCCAGCACCCTGACAGACTCGAACACTGAAGCTTTCTTT	CASTLTDSNTEAFF
TRBV6-1	13	TRBJ2-5	-	-	TGTGCCAGCAGTGACACCTACGGGGAGACCCAGTACTTC	CASSDTYGETQYF
TRBV7-9	14	TRBJ2-5	-	-	TGTGCCAGCTCAAGAGGGGGGGTCCAAGAGACCCAGTACTTC	CASSRGGVQETQYF
TRBV12-3/TRBV12-4	12	TRBJ1-1	-	TRBD1	TGTGCCAGCAGTAAAACAGGGGTGGAAGCTTTCTTT	CASSKTGVEAFF
TRBV14	15	TRBJ2-7	-	TRBD1	TGTGCCAGCAGCGTACGCGGGACAGGAGCCTCGGAGCAGTACTTC	CASSVRGTGASEQYF
TRBV5-1	15	TRBJ1-2	-	TRBD1	TGCGCCAGCAGCTTAGGGGTCGGGACAGGGCGCGGCTACACCTTC	CASSLGVGTGRGYTF
TRBV5-4	17	TRBJ2-1	-	TRBD2	TGTGCCAGCAGCTCGGCATGGGGGCGGGAGGTGGCAAATGAGCAGTTCTTC	CASSSAWGREVANEQFF
TRBV7-3	15	TRBJ2-1	-	TRBD2	TGTGCCAGCAGCCCGGGACTAGCGGGAGGAAGGGAGCAGTTCTTC	CASSPGLAGGREQFF
TRBV19	18	TRBJ1-5	-	-	TGTGCCAGTAGTATAGGGATCGGGAAGGCGCCTCGAAATCAGCCCCAGCATTTT	CASSIGIGKAPRNQPQHF
TRBV24-1	18	TRBJ2-1	-	-	TGTGCCACCAGTGATTTGCCGTTAGGAGGGTTGGGTGGGAATGAGCAGTTCTTC	CATSDLPLGGLGGNEQFF
TRBV6-5	16	TRBJ1-2	-	-	TGTGCCAGCAGTTACATTTCGGGGGGATCCTGGTATGGCTACACCTTC	CASSYISGGSWYGYTF
TRBV24-1	17	TRBJ1-4	once	-	TGTGCCACCAGGGGGGACACCGAGGCGGCAACTAATGAAAAACTGTTTTTT	CATRGDTEAATNEKLFF
TRBV29-1	14	TRBJ1-1	few	TRBD1	TGCAGCGTTGAAGAACAGGGGGGGTACACTGAAGCTTTCTTT	CSVEEQGGYTEAFF
TRBV5-1	15	TRBJ1-1	-	TRBD1	TGCGCCAGCAGCGAGACACAGGGGGCTGTCGCTGAAGCTTTCTTT	CASSETQGAVAEAFF
TRBV29-1	11	TRBJ1-3	few	-	TGCAGCGTTCTTGAGGGAAACACCATATATTTT	CSVLEGNTIYF
TRBV3-1/TRBV3-2	15	TRBJ1-2	-	-	TGTGCCAGCAGCCAAGATTTCGCGGTCAACTATGGCTACACCTTC	CASSQDFAVNYGYTF
TRBV6-1	15	TRBJ1-1	-	-	TGTGCCAGCAGTGAAGCTCGTTGGAGGGGCACTGAAGCTTTCTTT	CASSEARWRGTEAFF
TRBV10-3	13	TRBJ1-1	-	-	TGTGCCATCAGCGAGACAGGGAACACTGAAGCTTTCTTT	CAISETGNTEAFF
TRBV12-3/TRBV12-4	12	TRBJ2-3	-	-	TGTGCCAGCAGTCCCAGACAGGTTGTGCAGTATTTT	CASSPRQVVQYF
TRBV6-5	14	TRBJ2-7	-	-	TGTGCCAGCAGTTACTCGAGAGGTACGGGCGAGCAGTACTTC	CASSYSRGTGEQYF
TRBV28	12	TRBJ2-7	-	-	TGTGCCAGCAGTTCCTCGACCTCGGGAGCGTACTTC	CASSSSTSGAYF
TRBV9	15	TRBJ1-4	-	-	TGTGCCAGCAGCCCCGGGGGGCCCGATGTGGAAAAACTGTTTTTT	CASSPGGPDVEKLFF
TRBV5-4	18	TRBJ2-1	-	TRBD2	TGTGCCAGCAGCTTAGGACTAGCGGGAGTCAGCTCCTACAATGAGCAGTTCTTC	CASSLGLAGVSSYNEQFF
TRBV4-1	16	TRBJ1-5	few	-	TGCGCCAGCAGCCAAGTTGGAACGGGGAGGGATCAGCCCCAGCATTTT	CASSQVGTGRDQPQHF
TRBV2	12	TRBJ2-5	-	TRBD2	TGTGCCAGCAGGGGGGAGGGACAGACCCAGTACTTC	CASRGEGQTQYF
TRBV10-3	15	TRBJ1-1	-	TRBD1	TGTGCCACTGGGACAGGGGGCTTTACGAACACTGAAGCTTTCTTT	CATGTGGFTNTEAFF
TRBV30	14	TRBJ2-7	-	TRBD2	TGTGCCTGGAGCTTCGGACTAGCGGGAGACGAGCAGTACTTC	CAWSFGLAGDEQYF
TRBV7-3	15	TRBJ2-6	-	-	TGTGCCAGCAGCCAACAGGGTCCTGGGGCCAACGTCCTGACTTTC	CASSQQGPGANVLTF
TRBV28	16	TRBJ2-1	-	TRBD2	TGTGCCAGCAGTCCCGGTGGTAGCGGGACTATAGGCGGGCAGTTCTTC	CASSPGGSGTIGGQFF
TRBV5-1	15	TRBJ1-2	-	TRBD1	TGCGCCAGCAGCTACTTTGGACAGGGTGCCTATGGCTACACCTTC	CASSYFGQGAYGYTF
TRBV7-3	16	TRBJ2-3	once	TRBD2	TGTGCCAGCAGCAGGACTAGCGGGAGTATTTTAGATACGCAGTATTTT	CASSRTSGSILDTQYF
TRBV18	19	TRBJ2-1	-	TRBD1	TGTGCCAGCTCACCCTCCCCAGGGGGCGGACAAAGCTCCTACAATGAGCAGTTCTTC	CASSPSPGGGQSSYNEQFF
TRBV6-5	13	TRBJ1-1	-	TRBD1	TGTGCCAGCAGACTGACAGGGGACACTGAAGCTTTCTTT	CASRLTGDTEAFF
TRBV29-1	14	TRBJ2-7	-	TRBD2	TGCAGCGTTGCCCCGGGGACTAGCCACTACGAGCAGTACTTC	CSVAPGTSHYEQYF
TRBV27	16	TRBJ2-7	-	TRBD1	TGTGCCAGCAGTTTAAGGCCCGCGACAGGGCCCTACGAGCAGTACTTC	CASSLRPATGPYEQYF
TRBV9	13	TRBJ1-5	-	-	TGTGCCAGCAGCGTAGAAATCGATCAGCCCCAGCATTTT	CASSVEIDQPQHF
TRBV28	15	TRBJ2-7	-	TRBD2	TGTGCCAGCAGCCCTACACTAGCGATAAACTACGAGCAGTACTTC	CASSPTLAINYEQYF
TRBV19	14	TRBJ1-2	-	TRBD1	TGTGCCAGTAGCTCAGGGGGTGGGTACGATGGCTACACCTTC	CASSSGGGYDGYTF
TRBV12-2	20	TRBJ2-3	-	-	TGTGCAAGTCGCCTAGGACTAGCGGGAGGCTTCTGTGGGGAGACAGATACGCAGTATTTT	CASRLGLAGGFCGETDTQYF
TRBV2	14	TRBJ1-2	-	-	TGTGCCAGCAGTAAGACAACTCTGGGCTATGGCTACACCTTC	CASSKTTLGYGYTF
TRBV6-5	15	TRBJ2-1	-	TRBD1	TGTGCCAGCAGTCGACCGGGACAGGGGGCTGAAGGGAGGGTCTTC	CASSRPGQGAEGRVF
TRBV3-1/TRBV3-2	15	TRBJ2-3	-	-	TGTGCCAGCAGCCATACAGGGAACTTTTTGGATACGCAGTATTTT	CASSHTGNFLDTQYF
TRBV4-1	15	TRBJ2-2	-	-	TGCGCCAGCAGCCATGGACAGCTGAACACCGGGGAGCTGTTTTTT	CASSHGQLNTGELFF
TRBV5-5	15	TRBJ1-3	-	-	TGTGCCAGCAGCTTGCGGCAGGGGACTGGAAACACCATATATTTT	CASSLRQGTGNTIYF
TRBV6-4	13	TRBJ1-2	-	-	TGTGCCAGCAGTCCCCCGGGGGACTATGGCTACACCTTC	CASSPPGDYGYTF
TRBV11-2	18	TRBJ2-5	-	TRBD2	TGTGCCAGCAGCCGCCGGACTAGCGGGAGAAGGATACAAGAGACCCAGTACTTC	CASSRRTSGRRIQETQYF
TRBV27	15	TRBJ2-7	-	TRBD1	TGTGCCAGCAGTACCACCGGGACAGGGGCCTACGAGCAGTACTTC	CASSTTGTGAYEQYF
TRBV5-1	14	TRBJ1-2	-	TRBD1	TGCGCCAGCAGCTTGGGGGACAGCAGTTATGGCTACACCTTC	CASSLGDSSYGYTF
TRBV10-3	15	TRBJ2-1	-	-	TGTGCCGGCGAGAGGGGTAGCGGAGGGGAAAATGAGCAGTTCTTC	CAGERGSGGENEQFF
TRBV19	13	TRBJ1-2	-	-	TGTGCCAGTATTCGACTCCCCGGAGAAGGCTACACCTTC	CASIRLPGEGYTF
TRBV6-5	13	TRBJ1-5	-	-	TGTGCCAGTAATTGGGGGAGGAATCAGCCCCAGCATTTT	CASNWGRNQPQHF
TRBV10-3	14	TRBJ2-2	once	-	TGTGCCATCAGTGAGTCAGGAGCGATCGGGGAGCTGTTTTTT	CAISESGAIGELFF
TRBV19	15	TRBJ2-7	-	TRBD1	TGTGCCAGTAGTAAAAGACAGGGTGGCCCCTACGAGCAGTACTTC	CASSKRQGGPYEQYF
TRBV14	16	TRBJ2-2	few	-	TGTGCCAGCAGCCAAGATAATTCGGTGAACACCGGGGAGCTGTTTTTT	CASSQDNSVNTGELFF